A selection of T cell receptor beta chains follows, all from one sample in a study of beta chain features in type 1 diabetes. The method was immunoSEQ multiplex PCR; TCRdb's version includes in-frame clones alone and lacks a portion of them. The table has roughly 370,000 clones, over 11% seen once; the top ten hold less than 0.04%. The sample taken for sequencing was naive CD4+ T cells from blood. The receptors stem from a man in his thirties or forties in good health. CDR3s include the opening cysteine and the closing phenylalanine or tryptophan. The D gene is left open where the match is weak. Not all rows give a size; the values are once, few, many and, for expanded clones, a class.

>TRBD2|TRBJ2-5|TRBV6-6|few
TGTGCCAGCAGGGGAGCGGGAGGATTTGAGACCCAGTACTTC
CASRGAGGFETQYF
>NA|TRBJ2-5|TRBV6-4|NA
TGTGCCAGCAGGGACAGAGAAGAGACCCAGTACTTC
CASRDREETQYF
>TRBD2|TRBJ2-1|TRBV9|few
TGTGCCAGCAGCGTATTACCTAGCGGGATCAACAATGAGCAGTTCTTC
CASSVLPSGINNEQFF
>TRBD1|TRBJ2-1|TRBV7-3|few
TGTGCCAGCAGCGCCCGACAGGGGGGGAACGTGGAGCAGTTCTTC
CASSARQGGNVEQFF
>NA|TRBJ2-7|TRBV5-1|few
TGCGCCAGCAGCTTAGGGGACACCTCCTACGAGCAGTACTTC
CASSLGDTSYEQYF
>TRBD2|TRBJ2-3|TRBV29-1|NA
TGCAGCGTTGAAGGAGGGGCCAGCGGGGGGCAGGTATATACGCAGTATTTT
CSVEGGASGGQVYTQYF
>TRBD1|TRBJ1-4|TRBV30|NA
TGTGCCTGGATACCACGGACAGGCGCAACTAATGAAAAACTGTTTTTT
CAWIPRTGATNEKLFF
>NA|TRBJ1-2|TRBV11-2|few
TGTGCCAGCAGCCGTATAGCCGGGACAACAGCCTCTGGCTACACCTTC
CASSRIAGTTASGYTF
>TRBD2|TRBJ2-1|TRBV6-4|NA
TGTGCCAGCACTGATGGCCTCCAGCTAGCGGGAAACAATGAGCAGTTCTTC
CASTDGLQLAGNNEQFF
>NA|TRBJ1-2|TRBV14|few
TGTGCCAGCAGCCAAAACCTTGGTGGCTACACCTTC
CASSQNLGGYTF
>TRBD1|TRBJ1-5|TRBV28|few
TGTGCCAGCAGTAAAGGGGGCACGGGCCAGCCCCAGCATTTT
CASSKGGTGQPQHF
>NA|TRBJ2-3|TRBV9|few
TGTGCCAGCAGCGTAGATGGGGGCACAGATACGCAGTATTTT
CASSVDGGTDTQYF
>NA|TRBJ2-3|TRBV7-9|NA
TGTGCCAGCAGTGTAGCAGCGGGCACAGATACGCAGTATTTT
CASSVAAGTDTQYF
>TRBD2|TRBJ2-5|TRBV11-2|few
TGTGCCAGCAGCCCCCGGGTAGCGGGCCCTCAAGAGACCCAGTACTTC
CASSPRVAGPQETQYF
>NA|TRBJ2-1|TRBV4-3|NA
TGCGCCAGCAGCCAATCTCGAAGGCAGAACAATGAGCAGTTCTTC
CASSQSRRQNNEQFF
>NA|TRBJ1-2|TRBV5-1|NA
TGCGCCAGCAGCTTGAGGGAGTCCGGGGGCGATGGCTACACCTTC
CASSLRESGGDGYTF
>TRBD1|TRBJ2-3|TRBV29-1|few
TGCAGCGTTACGGGACAGGGAGCAGATACGCAGTATTTT
CSVTGQGADTQYF
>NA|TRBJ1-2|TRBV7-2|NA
TGTGCCAGCAGCCAGAGGGTGAAGGGGATGTACACCTTC
CASSQRVKGMYTF
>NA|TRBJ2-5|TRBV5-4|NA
TGTGCCAGCAGCTTGTTGCCGACAGGGCGGGGGGAGACCCAGTACTTC
CASSLLPTGRGETQYF
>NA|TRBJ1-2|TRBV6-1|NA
TGTGCCAGCAGGGGCCTCTCCCCTAACTATGGCTACACCTTC
CASRGLSPNYGYTF
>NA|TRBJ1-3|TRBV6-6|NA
TGTGCCAGCAGTTTGCCGCGGTCTGGAAACACCATATATTTT
CASSLPRSGNTIYF
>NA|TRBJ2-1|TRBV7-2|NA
TGTGCCAGCAGCTTAGGTACGGGAGCTGGGAATGAGCAGTTCTTC
CASSLGTGAGNEQFF
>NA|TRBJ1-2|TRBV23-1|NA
TGCGCCAGCAGTCAACCGGGAGTGAACTATGGCTACACCTTC
CASSQPGVNYGYTF